This TCR beta chain was recovered during a study of blood T cell repertoires in COVID-19. The wider study: Nucleic acid was either cDNA or gDNA, and it came from T cells, B-cell-depleted T cells, or PBMCs.

This CDR3 is 17 amino acids long. The V and J ends lost 1 base and 2 bases, in that order; junction bases with no gene match: 11. Germline-derived CDR1 and CDR2 are LNHNV and YYDKDF (reference sequence). Profiling relied on immunoSEQ multiplex PCR, and the TCRdb table lists in-frame clones only, not all of them. The sample shows around 120,000 clones, more than 70% of them seen only once. Sequencing input: peripheral blood. This TCR was sampled from a man aged 70 or older with acute or convalescent COVID-19. The chain uses TRBV15 and TRBJ2-7; TRBD1 matches 7 bases. CDR3: CATSRGHRQGFPYEQYF. CDR3 in DNA: TGTGCCACCAGCAGAGGCCACCGACAGGGATTCCCCTACGAGCAGTACTTC.